This T cell receptor (beta chain) is from a study of T cell changes during pregnancy in multiple sclerosis. The protocol was immunoSEQ multiplex PCR, while the TCRdb copy is restricted to in-frame clones and leaves out a portion. The sample includes tens of thousands of clones, 95% to 97% seen only once; the top ten take 2% to 3%. Looked up from germline, CDR1 is MNHEY and CDR2 is SMNVEV (reference sequence). This CDR3 region has 13 residues. V was trimmed by 3 bases and J by 2 bases, leaving 2 bases between them. The chain links TRBV27 to TRBJ2-6, with unresolved D. Sequencing used CD8+ T cells from peripheral blood mononuclear cells, obtained after pregnancy. The sequence derives from a female donor with multiple sclerosis, enrolled in a pregnancy study. The CDR3 DNA sequence: TGTGCCAGCAGTTTTACTGGGGCCAACGTCCTGACTTTC. It translates to CASSFTGANVLTF.